Below, 6 T cell receptor beta chains from the same sample are listed, as sequenced in a study of T-cell reconstitution after alpha-beta-depleted transplantation in children. Researchers prepared the TCRbeta library using unique molecular identifiers, the study reports. One entry per CDR3 protein results from TCRdb running MiXCR on the PCR reads. The data show about 20,000 distinct CDR3 sequences, approximately 10% seen once. Sequenced here: PBMCs from the stem cell graft donor, sampled from the stem cell graft. Receptors originate from a human donor who donated a stem cell graft to a child with chronic granulomatous disease.

Concerning this clonotype itself: A much larger clone differs by one base, so this may be a read error. V gene TRBV5-1 combines with J gene TRBJ2-6; D may be TRBD1 (5 bases). This CDR3 has 15 residues. Germline CDR1 SGHRS, CDR2 YFSETQ. Written as DNA, the CDR3 is TGCGCCAGCAGCTTGTGGGATAATGGGGCCAACGGCCTGACTTTC. The encoded protein is CASSLWDNGANGLTF.

This clonotype has a count of ten or more. This chain uses TRBV7-3 with TRBJ2-1, with D perhaps matching TRBD1 or TRBD2 (5 bases each). V lost 5 bases and J lost 9, with 26 bases in between. The V gene's germline CDR1 is SGHTA and CDR2 FQGTGA. The CDR3 is 17 amino acids. The CDR3 reads CASSQGQGRTGWVEQFF. CDR3 nucleotides: TGTGCCAGCAGCCAAGGCCAGGGTCGAACGGGGTGGGTTGAGCAGTTCTTC.

In this sample, this clonotype is medium-sized. The rearrangement joins TRBV5-1 to TRBJ1-1; 7 positions match TRBD1. The V gene end was trimmed by 4 bases and the J gene end by 7 bases; junction bases not matched to a gene: 4. Germline V CDR1 and CDR2: SGHRS, YFSETQ. This CDR3 region has 12 residues. The CDR3 DNA reads as TGCGCCAGCAGCCTCCGGGACAGTGAAGCTTTCTTT. Protein: CASSLRDSEAFF.

This clonotype occurred many times. V and J are TRBV20-1 and TRBJ1-2; TRBD1 is a possible D gene (6 bases). Trimming took off 4 bases at V and 4 bases at J, with 16 bases between the two ends. CDR3 length: 14 amino acids. Germline V CDR1 and CDR2: DFQATT, SNEGSKA (reference sequence). CDR3 nucleotides: TGCAGTGCTACCTCTAGGGGGTCGGTCTATGGCTACACCTTC. Translation: CSATSRGSVYGYTF.

This clonotype was recorded many times. The V and J genes are TRBV6-2 or TRBV6-3 and TRBJ2-1; TRBD2 matches 15 bases. The CDR3 runs 14 residues. Trimming at V came to 5 bases and at J to 10 bases, leaving 3 bases not matched to a gene. CDR1 MNHEY and CDR2 SVGEGT come from the germline V gene. Here the CDR3 reads CASSQGTSGGEQFF. Here the CDR3 DNA reads TGTGCCAGCAGTCAGGGGACTAGCGGGGGGGAGCAGTTCTTC.

A remark on this clonotype: It may be a read error: a sequence one base away is much more abundant. The V gene is TRBV3-1, the J gene TRBJ2-6; TRBD1 matches at 7 bases. This CDR3 has 18 amino acids. Germline V gene sequence: CDR1 LGHDT, CDR2 YNNKEL (reference sequence). Here the CDR3 reads CASCQEGTVPPWANVLTF. The CDR3, as DNA: TGTGCCAGCTGCCAAGAAGGGACAGTTCCTCCCTGGGCCAACGTCCTGACTTTC. The entire variable domain, with the rest obtained from reference TRBV3-1 and TRBJ2-6, is as follows: DTAVSQTPKYLVTQMGNDKSIKCEQNLGHDTMYWYKQDSKKFLKIMFSYNNKELIINETVPNRFSPKSPDKAHLNLHINSLELGDSAVYFCASCQEGTVPPWANVLTFGAGSRLTVL.